This entry is about one TCR beta chain. The record originates from a study of blood T cell repertoires in COVID-19. Study in general: PBMCs, B-cell-depleted T cells, or T cells provided the cDNA or gDNA that made up the material.

The method was immunoSEQ multiplex PCR; TCRdb's version includes in-frame clones alone and lacks a portion of them. The table lists about 260,000 clones, approximately 90% of them singletons. V gave up 5 bases and J gave up 3 bases, with 11 bases separating them. The CDR3 loop spans 13 amino acids. Germline V gene data show CDR1 as MNHEY and CDR2 as SMNVEV (reference sequence). V and J are TRBV27 and TRBJ2-7; TRBD2 is a possible D gene (5 bases). The source material was PBMCs or T cells enriched from blood (not recorded which). The source is a man aged 50 to 59 who had been exposed to COVID-19. The CDR3, as DNA: TGTGCCAGCAGTCCATCCGGGGACTACGAGCAGTACTTC. As protein: CASSPSGDYEQYF.